This TCR beta chain is drawn from a study of blood T cells in healthy people across ages. PBMCs numbering at least 6 million were isolated per sample. Then a second PCR, running roughly 6 to 12 cycles, was carried out with a sample-barcoded 5' primer and a J-beta primer mix. A template-switch adaptor with 12 random nucleotides tagged each cDNA molecule. TCRdb re-called the 5' RACE reads with MiXCR, one entry per CDR3 protein. The data contain almost 800,000 distinct CDR3 sequences, 55% to 75% of them singletons. Per germline, CDR1 SQVTM and CDR2 ANQGSEA. The CDR3 totals 21 residues. After removal of 0 bases from V and 4 bases from J, the junction contained 16 bases not matched to a gene.

The V call is TRBV29-1, the J call TRBJ2-4, with 15 bases matching TRBD2. Sequencing was done on a sample of blood. The receptor was isolated from a man between 25 and 39 years old in good health. This CDR3 is CSVEDQRTSGGGNMAKNIQYF. In DNA, the CDR3 is TGCAGCGTTGAAGATCAGAGGACTAGCGGGGGGGGAAATATGGCAAAAAACATTCAGTACTTC.